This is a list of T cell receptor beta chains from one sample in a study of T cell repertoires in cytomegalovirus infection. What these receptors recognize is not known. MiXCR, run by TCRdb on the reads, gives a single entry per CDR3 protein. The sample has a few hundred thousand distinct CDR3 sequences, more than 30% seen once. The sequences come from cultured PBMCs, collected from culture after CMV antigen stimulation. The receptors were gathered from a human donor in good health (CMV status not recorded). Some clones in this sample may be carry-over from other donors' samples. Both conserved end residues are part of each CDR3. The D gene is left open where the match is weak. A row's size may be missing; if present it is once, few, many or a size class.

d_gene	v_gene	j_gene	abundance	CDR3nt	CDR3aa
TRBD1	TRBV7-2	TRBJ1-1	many	TGTGCCAGCAGCTTAGCGCGGGGACAGGGTTCTGAAGCTTTCTTT	CASSLARGQGSEAFF
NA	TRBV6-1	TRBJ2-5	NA	TGTGCCAGCAGTGAGATGGGGACCCAGTACTTC	CASSEMGTQYF
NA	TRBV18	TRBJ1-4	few	TGTGCCAGCTCACCACAGGGGGTCCTAGATGAAAAACTGTTTTTT	CASSPQGVLDEKLFF
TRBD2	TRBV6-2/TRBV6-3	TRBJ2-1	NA	TGTGCCAGCAACACAGGTGCCCTAGCGGGAGGGTACAATGAGCAGTTCTTC	CASNTGALAGGYNEQFF
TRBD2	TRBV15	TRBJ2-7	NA	TGTGCCACCCGGACTAGCGGGAGTCTCGGGGAGCAGTACTTC	CATRTSGSLGEQYF
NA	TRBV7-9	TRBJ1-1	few	TGTGCCAGCAGCCCCGACGTTGGCTCCAACACAGCTTTCTTT	CASSPDVGSNTAFF
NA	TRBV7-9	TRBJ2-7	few	TGTGCCAGCAGCGGCTGGTCGAATTCGAGGGAATACGAGCAGTACTTC	CASSGWSNSREYEQYF
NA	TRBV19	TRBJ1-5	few	TGTGCCAGTAGTGGAAACAGAAATAGCAATCAGCCCCAGCATTTT	CASSGNRNSNQPQHF
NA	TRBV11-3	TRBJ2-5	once	TGTGCCAGCAGCTTAGTAGTGCTAGCACAAGAGACCCAGTACTTC	CASSLVVLAQETQYF
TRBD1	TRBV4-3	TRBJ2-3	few	TGCGCCAGCAGCCCGCTAACAGGGGGCGAGCCGGGCTCGGTCACAGATACGCAGTATTTT	CASSPLTGGEPGSVTDTQYF
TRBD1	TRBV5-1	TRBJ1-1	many	TGCGCCAGCAGCTATGGGACAGGGACTGTAATGAACACTGAAGCTTTCTTT	CASSYGTGTVMNTEAFF
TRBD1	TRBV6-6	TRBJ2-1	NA	TGTGCCATCCTTAGGGGACAGGGCCTCTACAATGAGCAGTTCTTC	CAILRGQGLYNEQFF
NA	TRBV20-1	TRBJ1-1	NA	TGCAGTGCTGCAAAAGGGGGCACTGAAGCTTTCTTT	CSAAKGGTEAFF
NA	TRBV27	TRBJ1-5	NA	TGTGCCAGCCGGGGCAGAAATCAGCCCCAGCATTTT	CASRGRNQPQHF
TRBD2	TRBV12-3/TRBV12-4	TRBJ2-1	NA	TGTGCCAGCGGCTTAGCGGGAGAGGCGCGTGAGCAGTTCTTC	CASGLAGEAREQFF
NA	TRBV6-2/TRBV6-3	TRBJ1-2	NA	TGTGCCAGCAGCCTAGGCCCGGGACAACAAAATCACTATGGCTACACCTTC	CASSLGPGQQNHYGYTF
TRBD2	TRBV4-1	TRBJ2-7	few	TGCGCCAGCAGCCAAGGGTTAGGGGGACTAGGCCTCTCCTACGAGCAGTACTTC	CASSQGLGGLGLSYEQYF
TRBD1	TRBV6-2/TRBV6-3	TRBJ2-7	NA	TGTGCCAGCAGTTACCGGCCGGGACAGGGGAACTACGAGCAGTACTTC	CASSYRPGQGNYEQYF
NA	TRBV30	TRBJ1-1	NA	TGTGCCTGGATCCCTCTCCCGGGACGAATGAACACTGAAGCTTTCTTT	CAWIPLPGRMNTEAFF
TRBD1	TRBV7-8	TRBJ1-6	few	TGTGCCAGCAGCCCCCTGGACAGGGGAGGTTCACCCCTCCACTTT	CASSPLDRGGSPLHF